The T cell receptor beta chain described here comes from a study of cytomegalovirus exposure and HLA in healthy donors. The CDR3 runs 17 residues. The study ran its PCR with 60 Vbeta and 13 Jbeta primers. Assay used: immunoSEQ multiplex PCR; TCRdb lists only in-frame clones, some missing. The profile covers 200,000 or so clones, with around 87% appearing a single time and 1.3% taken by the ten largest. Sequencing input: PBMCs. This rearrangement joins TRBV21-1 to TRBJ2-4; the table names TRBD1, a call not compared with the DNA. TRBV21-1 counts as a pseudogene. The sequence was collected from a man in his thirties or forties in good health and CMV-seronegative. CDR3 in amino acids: CASSKARQGMAKNIQYF. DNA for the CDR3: TGTGCCAGCAGCAAAGCGCGACAGGGGATGGCCAAAAACATTCAGTACTTC.